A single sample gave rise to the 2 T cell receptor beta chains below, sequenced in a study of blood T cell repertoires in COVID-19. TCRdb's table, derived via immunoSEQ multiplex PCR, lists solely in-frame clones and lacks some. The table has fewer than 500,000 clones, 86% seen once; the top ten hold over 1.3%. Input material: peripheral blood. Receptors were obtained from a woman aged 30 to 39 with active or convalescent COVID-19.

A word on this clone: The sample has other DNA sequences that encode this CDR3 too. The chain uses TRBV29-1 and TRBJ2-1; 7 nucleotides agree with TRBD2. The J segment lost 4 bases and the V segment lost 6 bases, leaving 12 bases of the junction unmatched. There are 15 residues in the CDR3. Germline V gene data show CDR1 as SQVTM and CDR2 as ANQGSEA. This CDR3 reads CSVEIAGGTYNEQFF. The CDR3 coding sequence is TGCAGCGTCGAGATAGCGGGTGGCACATACAATGAGCAGTTCTTC.

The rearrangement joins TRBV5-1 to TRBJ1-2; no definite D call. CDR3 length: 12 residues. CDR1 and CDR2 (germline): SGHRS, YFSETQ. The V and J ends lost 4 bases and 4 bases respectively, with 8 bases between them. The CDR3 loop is CASSPTGYGYTF. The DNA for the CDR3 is TGCGCCAGCAGCCCGACGGGCTATGGCTACACCTTC.